This TCR beta chain was sequenced for a study of T cell changes during pregnancy in multiple sclerosis. Clones were read by immunoSEQ multiplex PCR, and TCRdb kept only the in-frame ones, dropping some. The sample lists 30,000 to 45,000 clones; almost 95% were seen once. CDR1 and CDR2 (germline): SGHTA, FQGTGA. This CDR3 region has 16 residues. After removal of 4 bases from V and 0 bases from J, the junction contained 2 bases not matched to a gene. Sequenced material: CD4+ T cells from peripheral blood mononuclear cells, taken in the third trimester of pregnancy. The J gene is TRBJ2-3, the V gene TRBV7-3, with TRBD2 identical over 12 bases. The clonotype originates from a female donor in good health, enrolled as a control in a pregnancy study. CDR3 nucleotides: TGTGCCAGCAGCTCGGGACTAGCGGGTAGCACAGATACGCAGTATTTT. It encodes CASSSGLAGSTDTQYF.